This T cell receptor (beta chain) was sequenced during a study of response to subunit inactivated influenza vaccine (dated by TCRdb to about 2018). Broadly, across the study: Deep quantitative T cell receptor repertoire profiling was used in the study to track responses to a trivalent subunit inactivated influenza vaccine. On the study overall, not on this receptor specifically: The authors proposed that each seasonal influenza vaccination may bring in only a limited number of new T cells.

This clonotype was observed at least ten times. The target of this receptor is not known. Within one base of it there is no much larger clone, and no base qualities were kept. The CDR3, cysteine through phenylalanine, is 15 amino acids long. The CDR3 DNA has 45 bases and is translated from base 1. CDR1 and CDR2, per the germline V gene, are SGHRS and YFSETQ. Clipping removes 3 bases from V and 5 bases from J, with 7 as the unmatched junction base count. Preparation of the library involved RT-PCR. Sequencing instrument: Illumina HiSeq 2500. TCRdb trimmed public reads at Q25 via fastp, called clones via MiXCR and kept in-frame beta chains. Rows with one shared CDR3 protein collapse into an entry with the most common genes and DNA. The sample data list 650,000 or so distinct CDR3 sequences, and approximately 14% of these were observed just once. Clones ranked in the top ten supply less than 8.5% of the sample.

The sequence was obtained from a man aged 50 to 59 who received an inactivated influenza vaccine. Donor details come from another sample of the same person, matched by shared clones. The input for sequencing was PBMCs from blood, taken 14 to 15 days before vaccination. This sequence uses TRBV5-1 and TRBJ2-7; 11 bases in the junction line up with TRBD1. The CDR3 is CASSSRTGGSDEQYF. DNA sequence: TGCGCCAGCAGCTCTCGGACAGGGGGCAGCGACGAGCAGTACTTC.